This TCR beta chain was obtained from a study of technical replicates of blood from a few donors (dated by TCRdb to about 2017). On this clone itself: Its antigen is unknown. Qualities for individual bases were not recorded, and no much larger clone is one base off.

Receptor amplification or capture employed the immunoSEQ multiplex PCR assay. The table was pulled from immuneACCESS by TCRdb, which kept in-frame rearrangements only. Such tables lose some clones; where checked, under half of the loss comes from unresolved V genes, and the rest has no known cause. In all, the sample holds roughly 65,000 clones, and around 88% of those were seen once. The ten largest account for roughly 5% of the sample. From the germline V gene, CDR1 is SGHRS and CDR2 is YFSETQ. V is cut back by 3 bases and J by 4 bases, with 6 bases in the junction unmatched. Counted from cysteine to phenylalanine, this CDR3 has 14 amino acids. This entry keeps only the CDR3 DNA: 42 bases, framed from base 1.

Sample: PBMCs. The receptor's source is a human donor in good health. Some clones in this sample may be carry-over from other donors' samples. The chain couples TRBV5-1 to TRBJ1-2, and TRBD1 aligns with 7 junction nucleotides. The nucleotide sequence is TGCGCCAGCAGCTACGGGACAGCAGTCTATGGCTACACCTTC. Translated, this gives CASSYGTAVYGYTF.